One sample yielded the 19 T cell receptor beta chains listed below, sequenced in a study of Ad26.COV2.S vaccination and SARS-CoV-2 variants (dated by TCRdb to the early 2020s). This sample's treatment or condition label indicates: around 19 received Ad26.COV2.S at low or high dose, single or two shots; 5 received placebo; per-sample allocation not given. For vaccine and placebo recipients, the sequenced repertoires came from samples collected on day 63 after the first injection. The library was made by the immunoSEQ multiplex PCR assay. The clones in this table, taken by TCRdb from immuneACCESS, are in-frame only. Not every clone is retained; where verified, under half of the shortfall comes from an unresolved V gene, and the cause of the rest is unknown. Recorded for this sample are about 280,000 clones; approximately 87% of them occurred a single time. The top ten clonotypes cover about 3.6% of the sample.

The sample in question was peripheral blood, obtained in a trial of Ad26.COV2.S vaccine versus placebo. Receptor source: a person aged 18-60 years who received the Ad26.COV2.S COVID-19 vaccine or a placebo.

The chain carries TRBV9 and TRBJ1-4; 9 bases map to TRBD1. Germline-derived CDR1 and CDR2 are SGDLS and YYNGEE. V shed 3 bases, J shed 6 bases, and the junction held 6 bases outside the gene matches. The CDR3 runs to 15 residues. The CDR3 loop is CASSARDRDHEKLFF. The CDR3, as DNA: TGTGCCAGCAGCGCCCGGGACAGGGATCATGAAAAACTGTTTTTT.

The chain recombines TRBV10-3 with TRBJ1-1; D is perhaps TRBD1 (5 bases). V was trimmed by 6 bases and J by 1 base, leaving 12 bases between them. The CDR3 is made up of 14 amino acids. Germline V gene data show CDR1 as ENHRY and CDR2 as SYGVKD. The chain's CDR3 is CAIRRTTENTEAFF. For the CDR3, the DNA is TGTGCCATCAGGCGTACGACAGAGAACACTGAAGCTTTCTTT.

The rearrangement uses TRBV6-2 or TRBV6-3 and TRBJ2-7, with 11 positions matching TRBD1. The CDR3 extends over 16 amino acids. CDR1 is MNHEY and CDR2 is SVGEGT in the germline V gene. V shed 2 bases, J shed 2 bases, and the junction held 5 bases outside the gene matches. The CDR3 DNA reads TGTGCCAGCAGTTACCCGGACAGGGGGCGTCCCTACGAGCAGTACTTC. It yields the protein CASSYPDRGRPYEQYF.

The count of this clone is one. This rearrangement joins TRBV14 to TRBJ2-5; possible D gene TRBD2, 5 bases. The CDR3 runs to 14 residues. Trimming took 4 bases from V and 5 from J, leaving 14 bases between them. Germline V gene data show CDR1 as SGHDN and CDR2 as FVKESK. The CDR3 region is CASSLLDTQETQYF. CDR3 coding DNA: TGTGCCAGCAGCCTACTAGACACTCAGGAGACCCAGTACTTC.

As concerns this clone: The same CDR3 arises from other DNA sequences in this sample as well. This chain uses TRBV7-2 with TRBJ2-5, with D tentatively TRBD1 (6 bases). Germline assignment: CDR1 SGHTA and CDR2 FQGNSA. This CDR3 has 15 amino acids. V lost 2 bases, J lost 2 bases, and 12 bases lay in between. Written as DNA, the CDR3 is TGTGCCAGCAGCTTAAGGGGGAGTGGTCAAGAGACCCAGTACTTC. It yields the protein CASSLRGSGQETQYF.

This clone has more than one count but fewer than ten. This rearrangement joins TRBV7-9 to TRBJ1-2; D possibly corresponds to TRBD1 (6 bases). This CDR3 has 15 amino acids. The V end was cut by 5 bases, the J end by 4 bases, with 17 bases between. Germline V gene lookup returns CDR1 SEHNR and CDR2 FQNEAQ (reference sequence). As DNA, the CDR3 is TGTGCCAGCAGCCCCCACAGGGAATTTGGCTATGGCTACACCTTC. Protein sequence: CASSPHREFGYGYTF. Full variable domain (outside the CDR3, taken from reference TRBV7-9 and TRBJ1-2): DTGVSQNPRHKITKRGQNVTFRCDPISEHNRLYWYRQTLGQGPEFLTYFQNEAQLEKSRLLSDRFSAERPKGSFSTLEIQRTEQGDSAMYLCASSPHREFGYGYTFGSGTRLTVV.

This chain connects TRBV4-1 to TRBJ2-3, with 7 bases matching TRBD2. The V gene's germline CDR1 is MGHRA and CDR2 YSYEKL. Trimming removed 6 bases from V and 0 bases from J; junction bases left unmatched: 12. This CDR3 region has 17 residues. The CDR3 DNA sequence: TGCGCCAGCAGGCACTATAGCGGGTTATCTAGCACAGATACGCAGTATTTT. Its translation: CASRHYSGLSSTDTQYF.

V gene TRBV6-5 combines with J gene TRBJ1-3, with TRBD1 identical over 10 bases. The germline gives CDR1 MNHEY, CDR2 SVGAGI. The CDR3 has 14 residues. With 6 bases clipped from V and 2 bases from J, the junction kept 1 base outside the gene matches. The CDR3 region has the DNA TGTGCCAGCAGGACAGGGGGCCCTGGAAACACCATATATTTT. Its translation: CASRTGGPGNTIYF.

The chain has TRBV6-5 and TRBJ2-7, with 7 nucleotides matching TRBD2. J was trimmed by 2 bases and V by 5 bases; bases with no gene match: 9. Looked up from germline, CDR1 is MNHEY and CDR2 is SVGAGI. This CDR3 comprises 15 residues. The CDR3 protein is CASSSRSGSAYEQYF. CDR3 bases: TGTGCCAGCAGTAGCCGTAGCGGGTCGGCCTACGAGCAGTACTTC.

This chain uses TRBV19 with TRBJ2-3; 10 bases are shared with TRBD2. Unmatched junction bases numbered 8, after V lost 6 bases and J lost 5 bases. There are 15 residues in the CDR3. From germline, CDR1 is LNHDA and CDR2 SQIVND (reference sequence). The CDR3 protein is CASRGLARGEDTQYF. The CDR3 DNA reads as TGTGCCAGTAGGGGACTAGCGCGGGGTGAAGATACGCAGTATTTT.

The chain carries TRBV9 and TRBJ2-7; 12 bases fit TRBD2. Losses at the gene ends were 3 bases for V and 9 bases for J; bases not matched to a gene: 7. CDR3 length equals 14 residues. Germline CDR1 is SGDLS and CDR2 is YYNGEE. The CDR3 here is CASSASSGGAGQYF. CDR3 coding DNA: TGTGCCAGCAGCGCCTCTAGCGGGGGGGCTGGGCAGTACTTC.

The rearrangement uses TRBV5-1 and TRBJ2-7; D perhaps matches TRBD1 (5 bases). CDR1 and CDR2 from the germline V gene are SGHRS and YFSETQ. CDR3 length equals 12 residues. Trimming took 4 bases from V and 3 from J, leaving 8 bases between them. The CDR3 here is CASSADSYEQYF. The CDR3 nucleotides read TGCGCCAGCAGCGCCGACAGCTACGAGCAGTACTTC. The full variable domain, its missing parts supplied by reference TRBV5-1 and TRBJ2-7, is KAGVTQTPRYLIKTRGQQVTLSCSPISGHRSVSWYQQTPGQGLQFLFEYFSETQRNKGNFPGRFSGRQFSNSRSEMNVSTLELGDSALYLCASSADSYEQYFGPGTRLTVT.

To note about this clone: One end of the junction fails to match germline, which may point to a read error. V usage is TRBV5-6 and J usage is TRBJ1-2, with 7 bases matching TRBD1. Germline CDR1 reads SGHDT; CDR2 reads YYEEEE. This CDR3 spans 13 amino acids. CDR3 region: CASSRQGNSGYTF. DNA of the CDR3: TGTGCCAGCAGCCGACAGGGAAACTCTGGCTACACCTTC. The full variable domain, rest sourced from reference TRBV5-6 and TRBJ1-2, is DAGVTQSPTHLIKTRGQQVTLRCSPKSGHDTVSWYQQALGQGPQFIFQYYEEEERQRGNFPDRFSGHQFPNYSSELNVNALLLGDSALYLCASSRQGNSGYTFGSGTRLTVV.

In DNA, the CDR3 is TGCGCCAGCAGCCTCCAAACAGGGGGGGAGACCCAGTACTTC. This sequence encodes CASSLQTGGETQYF. This chain connects TRBV4-3 to TRBJ2-5; 8 nucleotides agree with TRBD1. CDR3 length: 14 amino acids. Germline CDR1 reads LGHNA; CDR2 reads YSLEER. J gave up 5 bases and V 4 bases, and 6 bases lay outside the gene matches.

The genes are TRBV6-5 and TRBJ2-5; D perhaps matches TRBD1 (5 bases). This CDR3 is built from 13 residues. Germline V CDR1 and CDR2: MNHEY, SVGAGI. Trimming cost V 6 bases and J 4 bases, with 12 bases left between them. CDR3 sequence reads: CASRSTGAETQYF. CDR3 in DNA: TGTGCCAGCAGATCGACTGGGGCAGAGACCCAGTACTTC.

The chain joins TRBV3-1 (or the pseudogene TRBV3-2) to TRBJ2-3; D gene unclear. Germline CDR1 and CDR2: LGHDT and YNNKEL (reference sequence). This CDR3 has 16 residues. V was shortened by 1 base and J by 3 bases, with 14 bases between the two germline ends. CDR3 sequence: CASSQGRDWMTDTQYF. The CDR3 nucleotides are TGTGCCAGCAGCCAAGGGAGAGACTGGATGACAGATACGCAGTATTTT.

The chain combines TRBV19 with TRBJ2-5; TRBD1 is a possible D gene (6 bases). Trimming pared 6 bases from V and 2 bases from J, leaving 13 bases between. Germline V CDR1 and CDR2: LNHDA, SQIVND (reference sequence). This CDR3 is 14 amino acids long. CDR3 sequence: CASSRKDRQETQYF. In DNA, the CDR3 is TGTGCCAGTAGCCGAAAGGACAGACAAGAGACCCAGTACTTC.

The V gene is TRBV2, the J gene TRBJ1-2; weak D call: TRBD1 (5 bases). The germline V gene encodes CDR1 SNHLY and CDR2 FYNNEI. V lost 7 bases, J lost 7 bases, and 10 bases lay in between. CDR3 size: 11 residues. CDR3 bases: TGTGCCAGCAATGCAGGGTCTGGCTACACCTTC. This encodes CASNAGSGYTF.

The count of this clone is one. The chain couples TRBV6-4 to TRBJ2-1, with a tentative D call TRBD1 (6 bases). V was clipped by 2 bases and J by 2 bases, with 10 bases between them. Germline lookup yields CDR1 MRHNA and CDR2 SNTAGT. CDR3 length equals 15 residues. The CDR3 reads CASSDVGDTYNEQFF. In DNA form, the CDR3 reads TGTGCCAGCAGTGACGTTGGGGACACCTACAATGAGCAGTTCTTC.